This record covers a single T cell receptor (beta chain). Unique molecular identifiers were incorporated when the TCRbeta library was constructed. TCRdb called the PCR reads again in MiXCR, with one record for every CDR3 protein. The sample has 450,000 to 700,000 distinct CDR3 sequences, over 25% seen once. The CDR3 has 12 residues. Germline assignment: CDR1 SEHNR and CDR2 FQNEAQ (reference sequence). The V and J ends lost 7 bases and 2 bases respectively, with 7 bases between them. The data were taken from a study of T-cell reconstitution after alpha-beta-depleted transplantation in children. The source is a boy in the first two years of life with Wiskott-Aldrich syndrome, due to receive a stem cell transplant. The gene calls are TRBV7-9 and TRBJ2-3; D not resolved. This specimen consisted of PBMCs, obtained before TCRalphabeta/CD19-depleted stem cell transplant. CDR3 amino acids: CASTPTTDTQYF. CDR3 coding DNA: TGTGCCAGCACCCCGACCACAGATACGCAGTATTTT.